A single sample is the source of the 7 T cell receptor beta chains below, sequenced in a study of blood T cell repertoires in COVID-19. TCRdb's table, derived via immunoSEQ multiplex PCR, lists solely in-frame clones and lacks some. The table records more than 25,000 clones, 75% to 85% of them present only once. Material for sequencing was peripheral blood. These TCRs come from a human donor in a cohort sampled during active COVID-19.

The V gene is TRBV7-8, the J gene TRBJ2-7; TRBD1 is a possible D gene (6 bases). V was pared by 5 bases and J by 1 base, with 15 bases between. The CDR3 is 15 amino acids. The germline CDR1 and CDR2 sequences are SGHVS and FQNEAQ. DNA for the CDR3: TGTGCCAGCAGCATCTGGACGGACAGATCCTACGAGCAGTACTTC. Its protein is CASSIWTDRSYEQYF.

This chain links TRBV7-9 with TRBJ1-2, with TRBD1 identical over 7 bases. The V and J ends lost 5 bases and 7 bases, in that order; junction bases with no gene match: 13. There are 15 residues in the CDR3. CDR1 and CDR2 from the germline V gene are SEHNR and FQNEAQ (reference sequence). CDR3: CASSLRVGTDFGYTF. In DNA form, the CDR3 reads TGTGCCAGCAGCCTGCGGGTCGGGACAGACTTTGGCTACACCTTC.

The chain has TRBV6-5 and TRBJ2-7; no clear D. The V and J ends lost 7 bases and 2 bases respectively, with 15 bases between them. CDR3 size: 14 residues. Germline CDR1 and CDR2: MNHEY and SVGAGI. The CDR3, as DNA: TGTGCCAGCACCAGCCTTGGCAGGACCTACGAGCAGTACTTC. Translated, it gives CASTSLGRTYEQYF.

This rearrangement joins TRBV30 to TRBJ2-5; 9 bases are shared with TRBD2. V lost 3 bases to trimming and J lost 4 bases; unmatched junction nucleotides: 6. Germline CDR1 and CDR2: GTSNPN and SVGIG (reference sequence). The CDR3 totals 14 residues. The CDR3 bases are TGTGCCTGGAGCGCGGGGGGGCCGCGAGAGACCCAGTACTTC. Translating gives CAWSAGGPRETQYF.

V is TRBV24-1 and J is TRBJ1-5, with no clear D. With 3 bases removed from V and 1 base from J, the gap between germline ends came to 9 bases. The CDR3 spans 15 residues. CDR1 KGHDR and CDR2 SFDVKD come from the germline V gene. The CDR3 spells CATSDVGVSNQPQHF. The CDR3 DNA is TGTGCCACCAGTGATGTGGGAGTAAGCAATCAGCCCCAGCATTTT.

The chain couples TRBV6-5 to TRBJ2-1, with D possibly matching TRBD1 (6 bases). Trimming removed 5 bases from V and 4 bases from J, with 12 bases in between. The V gene's germline CDR1 is MNHEY and CDR2 SVGAGI. The CDR3 covers 14 residues. The CDR3 DNA sequence: TGTGCCAGCAGTCCTACGACAGGTTACAATGAGCAGTTCTTC. Encoded protein: CASSPTTGYNEQFF.

The V and J genes are TRBV4-2 and TRBJ2-7; a possible D gene is TRBD1 (6 bases). This CDR3 region has 16 residues. Germline V gene lookup returns CDR1 LGHNA and CDR2 YNFKEQ. Trimming cost V 4 bases and J 1 base, with 17 bases left between them. The CDR3 DNA reads as TGTGCCAGCAGCCCTCTTTGGGCAGGGGCTTCCTACGAGCAGTACTTC. Its translation: CASSPLWAGASYEQYF.